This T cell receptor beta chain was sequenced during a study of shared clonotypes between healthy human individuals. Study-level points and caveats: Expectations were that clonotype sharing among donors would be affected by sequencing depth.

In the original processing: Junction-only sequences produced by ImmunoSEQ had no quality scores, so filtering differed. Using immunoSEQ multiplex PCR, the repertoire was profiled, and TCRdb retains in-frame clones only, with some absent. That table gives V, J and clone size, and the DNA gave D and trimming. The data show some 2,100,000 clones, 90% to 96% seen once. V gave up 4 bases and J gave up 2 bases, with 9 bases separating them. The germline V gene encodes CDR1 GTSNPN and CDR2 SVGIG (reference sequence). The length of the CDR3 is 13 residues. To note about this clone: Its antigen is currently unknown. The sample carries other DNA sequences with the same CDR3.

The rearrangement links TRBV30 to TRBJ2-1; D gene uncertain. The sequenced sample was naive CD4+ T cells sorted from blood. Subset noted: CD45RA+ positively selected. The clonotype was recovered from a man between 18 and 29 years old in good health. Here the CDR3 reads CAWKGLAYNEQFF. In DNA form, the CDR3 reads TGTGCCTGGAAAGGGCTAGCCTACAATGAGCAGTTCTTC.